The 23 T cell receptor beta chains given below trace back to one sample, sequenced in a study of human T cells and chemical hapten exposure. TCRdb itself ran the RACE reads through MiXCR, one entry per CDR3 protein. In the table there are 75,000 to 90,000 distinct CDR3 sequences, 12% of which are singletons. Time point described: patch test 1, 2 weeks after DPC sensitization. Regarding treatment: therapeutic diphenylcyclopropenone sensitization with weekly scalp DPC. The sample was whole blood, taken in connection with sensitization to the hapten diphenylcyclopropenone (DPC). The receptors originated from a woman aged 55-69 years with alopecia areata. Some clones in this sample may be carry-over from other donors' samples.

This clonotype came up many times. V and J are TRBV11-2 and TRBJ1-1; D call uncertain. There are 13 residues in the CDR3. CDR1 is SGHAT, CDR2 FQNNGV, per germline. The ends were cut back, 1 base at V and 11 bases at J, with 14 bases in the middle. CDR3 DNA sequence: TGTGCCAGCAGCTTAGGGTCCCCCGGGCGGGCTTTCTTT. Translation gives CASSLGSPGRAFF.

This clonotype came up a few times. The chain joins TRBV15 to TRBJ2-5, with unresolved D. The CDR3 length is 14 residues. V shed 5 bases and J shed 1 base, with 11 bases lying between them. Germline CDR1 and CDR2: LNHNV and YYDKDF (reference sequence). DNA of the CDR3: TGTGCCACCAGCCGCACAGCGATCCAAGAGACCCAGTACTTC. Amino acids: CATSRTAIQETQYF.

This clonotype appeared many times. V and J are TRBV27 and TRBJ1-2, with TRBD1 matching over 7 bases. The CDR3 has 15 residues. CDR1 is MNHEY, CDR2 SMNVEV, per germline (reference sequence). Trimming cost V 3 bases and J 3 bases; bases outside gene matches: 7. CDR3 in DNA: TGTGCCAGCAGTTTCACAGGGGTCGGGGACTATGGCTACACCTTC. It translates to CASSFTGVGDYGYTF.

This clonotype was observed a few times. The chain is built from TRBV6-2 or TRBV6-3 and TRBJ1-2; TRBD1 might be the D (5 bases). This CDR3 contains 14 residues. V gave up 6 bases and J gave up 4 bases, with 15 bases separating them. Germline CDR1 and CDR2: MNHEY and SVGEGT. In nucleotides, the CDR3 is TGTGCCAGCAGCGGTTCATGGGGCCTCTATGGCTACACCTTC. This encodes CASSGSWGLYGYTF.

The chain has TRBV4-1 and TRBJ1-5, with a possible D match to TRBD1 (5 bases). Trimming pared 2 bases from V and 7 bases from J, leaving 15 bases between. The CDR3 runs to 15 residues. Germline CDR1 is MGHRA and CDR2 is YSYEKL. The CDR3 region has the DNA TGCGCCAGCAGCCAATTCCCGGGGGGGGACCAGCCCCAGCATTTT. It codes for CASSQFPGGDQPQHF.

The sample holds many counts of this clonotype. J is TRBJ1-5 and V is TRBV5-1, with D maybe TRBD1 (6 bases). CDR3 size: 14 residues. V was trimmed by 4 bases and J by 5 bases, leaving 13 bases between them. The V gene's germline CDR1 is SGHRS and CDR2 YFSETQ. CDR3 region: CASSQNSGDQPQHF. CDR3 nucleotides: TGCGCCAGCAGCCAGAATTCAGGGGATCAGCCCCAGCATTTT.

This clonotype was counted a few times. V and J are TRBV16 and TRBJ2-7; tentative D call: TRBD1 (6 bases). V lost 0 bases and J lost 11, with 8 bases in between. This CDR3 is built from 11 residues. Germline V gene data show CDR1 as KGHSY and CDR2 as FQNENV. The CDR3, as DNA: TGTGCCAGCAGCCAATCCCGGGACAAGTACTTC. This sequence encodes CASSQSRDKYF.

The chain recombines TRBV29-1 with TRBJ1-2; no definite D call. V lost 7 bases and J lost 6, with 21 bases in between. Germline values: CDR1 SQVTM, CDR2 ANQGSEA. The CDR3 has 14 amino acids. The CDR3 DNA reads as TGCAGCGCCTTTCGCCAGGACGTCTCTGATGGCTACACCTTC. This codes for CSAFRQDVSDGYTF.

This clonotype was seen more than once but under ten times. The gene calls are TRBV4-2 and TRBJ2-2; 8 nucleotides agree with TRBD2. V lost 1 base and J lost 4; bases outside the gene matches: 5. CDR3 length: 16 amino acids. Germline values: CDR1 LGHNA, CDR2 YNFKEQ. The CDR3 DNA reads TGTGCCAGCAGCCAAGGGCGGGGGGCTGGCACCGGGGAGCTGTTTTTT. This sequence encodes CASSQGRGAGTGELFF.

This clonotype was seen only a few times. This rearrangement joins TRBV6-4 to TRBJ1-1, with D possibly being TRBD1 (6 bases). Germline lookup yields CDR1 MRHNA and CDR2 SNTAGT. CDR3 length equals 14 residues. The V gene lost 9 bases and the J gene lost 5 bases, with 19 bases spanning the gap. The CDR3 DNA sequence: TGTGCCAGAGTGGGGGGGCAAGCGGGGACTGAAGCTTTCTTT. It yields the protein CARVGGQAGTEAFF.

The rearrangement uses TRBV29-1 and TRBJ2-7; D call uncertain. The germline V gene encodes CDR1 SQVTM and CDR2 ANQGSEA. The CDR3 sequence is 14 residues long. The ends were cut back, 4 bases at V and 3 bases at J, with 16 bases in the middle. CDR3 residues: CSVAKGYPSYEQYF. DNA of the CDR3: TGCAGCGTTGCAAAGGGCTATCCAAGCTACGAGCAGTACTTC.

This clonotype was seen a few times. The chain recombines TRBV6-5 with TRBJ1-3, with D unclear. Germline V gene sequence: CDR1 MNHEY, CDR2 SVGAGI. The CDR3 consists of 15 residues. V lost 8 bases to trimming and J lost 1 base, with 15 bases between them. CDR3 loop: CASAQGFLSGNTIYF. Written as DNA, the CDR3 is TGTGCCAGCGCTCAAGGGTTTCTGTCTGGAAACACCATATATTTT.

At least ten counts were recorded for this clonotype. This chain connects TRBV2 to TRBJ1-1; maybe TRBD1 (5 bases). Germline values: CDR1 SNHLY, CDR2 FYNNEI. V shed 5 bases and J shed 5 bases, with 9 bases lying between them. CDR3 length: 12 amino acids. The DNA of the CDR3 is TGTGCCAGCAGTTTCGAGGGGACTGAAGCTTTCTTT. Translating gives CASSFEGTEAFF.

This chain joins TRBV18 and TRBJ2-7, with D possibly being TRBD1 (6 bases). V lost 0 bases to trimming and J lost 5 bases, with 14 bases between them. This CDR3 has 15 residues. Looked up from germline, CDR1 is KGHSH and CDR2 is LQKENI. CDR3: CASSPPFTGSHEQYF. Here the CDR3 DNA reads TGTGCCAGCTCACCACCGTTTACAGGGAGCCACGAGCAGTACTTC. Filled out from reference TRBV18 and TRBJ2-7, the complete variable domain reads NAGVMQNPRHLVRRRGQEARLRCSPMKGHSHVYWYRQLPEEGLKFMVYLQKENIIDESGMPKERFSAEFPKEGPSILRIQQVVRGDSAAYFCASSPPFTGSHEQYFGPGTRLTVT.

This clonotype was seen a handful of times. The rearrangement joins TRBV28 to TRBJ1-2; TRBD1 matches at 9 bases. V was pared by 4 bases and J by 1 base, with 10 bases of the junction left unmatched. CDR1 is MDHEN, CDR2 SYDVKM, per germline. The CDR3 loop spans 17 amino acids. The CDR3 loop is CASSSPTGQGINYGYTF. For the CDR3, the DNA is TGTGCCAGCAGTTCTCCGACGGGACAGGGAATTAACTATGGCTACACCTTC.

The chain joins TRBV29-1 to TRBJ1-1; 7 bases match TRBD1. Germline V gene data show CDR1 as SQVTM and CDR2 as ANQGSEA. The CDR3 consists of 15 residues. After removal of 7 bases from V and 1 base from J, the junction contained 12 bases not matched to a gene. CDR3 loop: CSATSRQGRNTEAFF. The CDR3 DNA follows: TGCAGCGCCACGAGTCGACAGGGACGGAACACTGAAGCTTTCTTT.

This clonotype has a count of ten or more. DNA for the CDR3: TGCAGCGTTGCTAGCGGGGGCCTCCAAGAGACCCAGTACTTC. Translation gives CSVASGGLQETQYF. This rearrangement joins TRBV29-1 to TRBJ2-5; 10 bases line up with TRBD2. This CDR3 comprises 14 residues. Germline CDR1 and CDR2: SQVTM and ANQGSEA. With 4 bases clipped from V and 1 base from J, the junction kept 3 bases outside the gene matches.

This clonotype was seen at least ten times. V usage is TRBV12-3 or TRBV12-4 and J usage is TRBJ1-2, with D possibly being TRBD1 (5 bases). This CDR3 contains 12 residues. Trimming shortened V by 0 bases and J by 8 bases, and 7 bases separated the two germline ends. The CDR3 nucleotides read TGTGCCAGCAGTTTAGCGACAGAAGGCTACACCTTC. Protein: CASSLATEGYTF.

V usage is TRBV3-1 and J usage is TRBJ2-5; 10 bases match TRBD1. CDR3 length: 13 amino acids. The trim removed 8 bases at V and 7 bases at J, leaving 7 bases unmatched. The V gene's germline CDR1 is LGHDT and CDR2 YNNKEL (reference sequence). The CDR3 sequence is CASATGTGVTQYF. The CDR3 DNA reads TGTGCCAGCGCTACCGGGACAGGGGTGACCCAGTACTTC.

This clonotype was counted many times. The V gene is TRBV6-1, the J gene TRBJ2-6; D gene uncertain. The CDR3 sequence is 15 residues long. V dropped 6 bases and J dropped 0 bases, with 9 bases sitting between them. CDR1 and CDR2 (germline): MNHNS, SASEGT. The CDR3 sequence: CASRPTTSGANVLTF. In nucleotides, the CDR3 is TGTGCCAGCAGACCGACAACCTCTGGGGCCAACGTCCTGACTTTC.

This clonotype was detected ten times or more. The J gene is TRBJ2-1, the V gene TRBV5-4; no definite D call. In germline, CDR1 is SGHNT, CDR2 YYREEE (reference sequence). Trimming pared 0 bases from V and 9 bases from J, leaving 16 bases between. The CDR3 has 15 amino acids. CDR3 residues: CASSLGQHPGGEQFF. CDR3 nucleotides: TGTGCCAGCAGCTTGGGGCAGCACCCGGGCGGTGAGCAGTTCTTC.

The chain uses TRBV18 and TRBJ2-1, with TRBD1 identical over 10 bases. V lost 0 bases, J lost 8 bases, and 4 bases stayed unmatched. This CDR3 region has 15 residues. The germline gives CDR1 KGHSH, CDR2 LQKENI. In DNA form, the CDR3 reads TGTGCCAGCTCACCACCGGCCGGGACAGGGGATGAGCAGTTCTTC. This gives the protein CASSPPAGTGDEQFF.

With regard to this clonotype: A read error may explain this, as a much larger clone is one base away. The genes are TRBV20-1 and TRBJ1-2; D is ambiguous. Germline CDR1 reads DFQATT; CDR2 reads SNEGSKA (reference sequence). This CDR3 has 13 amino acids. CDR3 in DNA: TGCAGTGCTAGAAAGGACCCCAACTATGGCCACACCTTC. Its translation is CSARKDPNYGHTF.